These 19 T cell receptor beta chains were all obtained from the same sample, sequenced in a study of CD8 T cells in Susac syndrome. RNA, at about 0.45 to 1 ug, was reverse transcribed with random hexamers. TCRdb reprocessed the immunoSEQ multiplex PCR reads with MiXCR, giving one entry per CDR3 protein. The sample has some 120,000 distinct CDR3 sequences, roughly 95% seen once. The sequenced sample was CD4+ T cells from PBMCs. Receptor source: a human donor in good health.

The chain links TRBV12-3 or TRBV12-4 to TRBJ1-2; D is possibly TRBD1 (5 bases). This CDR3 is built from 15 residues. V lost 5 bases and J 8 bases, leaving 21 bases between the germline ends. In DNA form, the CDR3 reads TGTGCCAGCAGTACCACGTCGGGACGCTGGAGAGGCTACACCTTC. It codes for CASSTTSGRWRGYTF.

V gene TRBV2 combines with J gene TRBJ1-1; D is perhaps TRBD1 (5 bases). The germline V and J ends were trimmed by 7 bases and 4 bases, with 13 bases remaining between them. CDR3 length: 13 residues. Germline lookup yields CDR1 SNHLY and CDR2 FYNNEI. The CDR3 region has the DNA TGTGCCAGCACGGGGGGAAGGGGCACTGAAGCTTTCTTT. Translation gives CASTGGRGTEAFF.

The chain combines TRBV6-6 with TRBJ2-3, with 7 bases lining up with TRBD2. The CDR3 length is 16 residues. V shed 7 bases, J shed 6 bases, and the junction held 16 bases outside the gene matches. Germline CDR1 is MNHNY and CDR2 is SVGAGI (reference sequence). CDR3 amino acids: CASTLGQAREVDTQYF. In nucleotides, the CDR3 is TGTGCCAGCACCCTTGGACAAGCCCGGGAGGTGGATACGCAGTATTTT.

This chain joins TRBV6-1 and TRBJ2-7; D not certain. Trimming stripped 6 bases from V and 2 bases from J, with 17 bases between. Germline assignment: CDR1 MNHNS and CDR2 SASEGT. The CDR3 is made up of 15 amino acids. CDR3 in DNA: TGTGCCAGCAGAGATTCGGGCGGCGACACCTACGAGCAGTACTTC. This translates into CASRDSGGDTYEQYF.

The chain combines TRBV29-1 with TRBJ1-1, with 9 bases lining up with TRBD1. The germline V gene has CDR1 SQVTM and CDR2 ANQGSEA. CDR3 length: 14 residues. V lost 6 bases and J lost 1; bases outside the gene matches: 6. The CDR3 sequence: CSVVDRGKNTEAFF. Written as DNA, the CDR3 is TGCAGCGTCGTGGACAGGGGCAAGAACACTGAAGCTTTCTTT. The full variable domain, rest sourced from reference TRBV29-1 and TRBJ1-1, is SAVISQKPSRDICQRGTSLTIQCQVDSQVTMMFWYRQQPGQSLTLIATANQGSEATYESGFVIDKFPISRPNLTFSTLTVSNMSPEDSSIYLCSVVDRGKNTEAFFGQGTRLTVV.

This rearrangement joins TRBV7-2 to TRBJ2-1, with a weak D call TRBD1 (6 bases). The germline gives CDR1 SGHTA, CDR2 FQGNSA. This CDR3 is 14 amino acids long. The V gene lost 4 bases and the J gene lost 1 base, with 8 bases spanning the gap. CDR3 bases: TGTGCCAGCAGCTCCGACAGGTCCTACAATGAGCAGTTCTTC. The encoded protein is CASSSDRSYNEQFF.

The chain uses TRBV12-3 or TRBV12-4 and TRBJ1-1, with 9 bases fitting TRBD1. The CDR3 contains 13 residues. V lost 7 bases, J lost 7 bases, and 7 bases stayed unmatched. The CDR3, as DNA: TGTGCCAGCACCTGGGACAGGGCCGGTGAAGCTTTCTTT. Its translation is CASTWDRAGEAFF.

The V gene is TRBV19, the J gene TRBJ1-1; D is unclear. With 10 bases removed from V and 0 bases from J, the gap between germline ends came to 12 bases. CDR3 size: 13 residues. In germline, CDR1 is LNHDA, CDR2 SQIVND (reference sequence). CDR3 loop: CATSTAMNTEAFF. In DNA form, the CDR3 reads TGTGCCACCTCAACAGCTATGAACACTGAAGCTTTCTTT.

The CDR3 DNA reads as TGTGCCTTAGAGACCCAGTACTTC. Translated, it gives CALETQYF. The rearrangement links TRBV6-1 to TRBJ2-5; D gene unclear. V lost 11 bases and J lost 4, with 2 bases in between. From germline, CDR1 is MNHNS and CDR2 SASEGT. The CDR3 is made up of 8 amino acids.

This clonotype is a singleton in its sample. This sequence joins TRBV5-1 and TRBJ2-1; D assignment may be TRBD1 or TRBD2 (6 bases each). The germline gives CDR1 SGHRS, CDR2 YFSETQ. This CDR3 is 14 amino acids long. The ends were cut back, 0 bases at V and 12 bases at J, with 16 bases in the middle. The DNA of the CDR3 is TGCGCCAGCAGCTTGGGGGGGCAACTAGCAGGGCAGTTCTTC. It is translated as CASSLGGQLAGQFF.

This clonotype is a singleton in its sample. The rearrangement uses TRBV6-5 and TRBJ2-5; weak D call: TRBD1 (5 bases). Germline loops: CDR1 MNHEY, CDR2 SVGAGI. V was pared by 8 bases and J by 2 bases, with 12 bases between. The CDR3 contains 13 residues. The CDR3 coding sequence is TGTGCCAGCTTAGACAGTACACAAGAGACCCAGTACTTC. As protein: CASLDSTQETQYF.

This chain uses TRBV30 with TRBJ2-7, with 8 positions matching TRBD1. CDR1 and CDR2 (germline): GTSNPN, SVGIG (reference sequence). CDR3 length equals 13 residues. V trimming: 1 base; J trimming: 6 bases; junction bases outside the gene matches: 5. CDR3 coding DNA: TGTGCCTGGAGTGGACAGGGGCCAGGCGAGCAGTACTTC. Amino acid sequence: CAWSGQGPGEQYF.

This CDR3 reads CASSLPWTSGSGNEQFF. Here the CDR3 DNA reads TGTGCCAGCAGCTTACCTTGGACTAGCGGGAGTGGTAATGAGCAGTTCTTC. This rearrangement joins TRBV7-9 to TRBJ2-1, with TRBD2 matching 13 bases. Trimming removed 2 bases from V and 7 bases from J; junction bases left unmatched: 8. In germline, CDR1 is SEHNR, CDR2 FQNEAQ (reference sequence). This CDR3 has 17 residues.

J is TRBJ2-7 and V is TRBV10-3, with a possible D match to TRBD2 (6 bases). V dropped 11 bases and J dropped 2 bases, with 16 bases sitting between them. The germline CDR1 and CDR2 sequences are ENHRY and SYGVKD. The CDR3 contains 13 residues. The CDR3 region is CAFGTGAPYEQYF. In DNA form, the CDR3 reads TGTGCCTTCGGAACGGGAGCTCCCTACGAGCAGTACTTC.

This clonotype was picked up a small number of times. CDR3 DNA sequence: TGTGCCAGCAGCCAAGATCTCGGCTACGAGCAGTACTTC. It specifies CASSQDLGYEQYF. The chain links TRBV3-1 to TRBJ2-7; D remains unclear. Germline V gene sequence: CDR1 LGHDT, CDR2 YNNKEL (reference sequence). V was trimmed by 0 bases and J by 3 bases, leaving 6 bases between them. This CDR3 has 13 residues.

This chain joins TRBV12-3 or TRBV12-4 and TRBJ2-3; D might be TRBD1 (6 bases). Trimming left V 5 bases short and J 6 bases short, with 18 bases between. This CDR3 is 15 amino acids long. The CDR3 sequence is CASSPTGPPSDTQYF. The CDR3 coding sequence is TGTGCCAGCAGTCCCACAGGGCCGCCCAGCGATACGCAGTATTTT.

This clonotype appeared once. The chain has TRBV14 and TRBJ2-3, with 7 nucleotides matching TRBD1. From germline, CDR1 is SGHDN and CDR2 FVKESK. V shed 8 bases, J shed 6 bases, and the junction held 8 bases outside the gene matches. This CDR3 spans 13 amino acids. The CDR3: CASSDRIIDTQYF. The DNA of the CDR3 is TGTGCCAGCTCGGACAGGATCATTGATACGCAGTATTTT. The full variable domain, with the rest looked up from reference TRBV14 and TRBJ2-3, is EAGVTQFPSHSVIEKGQTVTLRCDPISGHDNLYWYRRVMGKEIKFLLHFVKESKQDESGMPNNRFLAERTGGTYSTLKVQPAELEDSGVYFCASSDRIIDTQYFGPGTRLTVL.

This clonotype appeared a single time. The chain carries TRBV7-6 and TRBJ2-7, with D unresolved. Germline values: CDR1 SGHVS, CDR2 FNYEAQ. Trimming removed 4 bases from V and 9 bases from J, with 22 bases in between. The CDR3 spans 15 residues. The CDR3 loop is CASSSTGDPALRQYF. Here the CDR3 DNA reads TGTGCCAGCAGCTCTACCGGCGACCCGGCCTTACGGCAGTACTTC.

This chain uses TRBV5-1 with TRBJ2-5, with a possible D match to TRBD1 (5 bases). CDR1 is SGHRS and CDR2 is YFSETQ in the germline V gene. The CDR3 is made up of 16 amino acids. With 0 bases removed from V and 5 bases from J, the gap between germline ends came to 17 bases. In DNA form, the CDR3 reads TGCGCCAGCAGCTTGGCCGCAAGGGTTAAGGGGGAGACCCAGTACTTC. Amino acids: CASSLAARVKGETQYF.